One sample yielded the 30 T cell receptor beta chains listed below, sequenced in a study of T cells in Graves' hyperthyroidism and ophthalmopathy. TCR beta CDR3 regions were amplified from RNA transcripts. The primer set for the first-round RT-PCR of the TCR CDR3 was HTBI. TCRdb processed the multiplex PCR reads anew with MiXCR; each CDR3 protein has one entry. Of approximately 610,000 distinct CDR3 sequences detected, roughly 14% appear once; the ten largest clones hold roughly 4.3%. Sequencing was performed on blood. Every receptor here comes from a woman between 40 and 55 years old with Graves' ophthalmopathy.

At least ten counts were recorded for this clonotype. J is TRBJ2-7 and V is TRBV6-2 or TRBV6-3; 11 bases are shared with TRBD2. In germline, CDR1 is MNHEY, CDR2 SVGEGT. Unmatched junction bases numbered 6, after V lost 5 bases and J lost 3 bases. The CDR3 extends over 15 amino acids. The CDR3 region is CASSNSGRAGYEQYF. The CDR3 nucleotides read TGTGCCAGCAGTAATAGCGGGAGGGCCGGCTACGAGCAGTACTTC.

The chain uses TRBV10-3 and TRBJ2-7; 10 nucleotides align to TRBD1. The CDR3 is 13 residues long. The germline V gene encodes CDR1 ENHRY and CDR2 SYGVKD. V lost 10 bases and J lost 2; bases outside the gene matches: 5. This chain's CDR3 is CATWDRGAYEQYF. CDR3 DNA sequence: TGTGCCACCTGGGACAGGGGAGCCTACGAGCAGTACTTC.

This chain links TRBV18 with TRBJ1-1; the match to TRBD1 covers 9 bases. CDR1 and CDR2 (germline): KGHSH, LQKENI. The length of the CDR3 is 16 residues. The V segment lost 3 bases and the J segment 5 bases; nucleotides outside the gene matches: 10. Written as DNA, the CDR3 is TGTGCCAGCTCACCTTGGGACAGGGCCCGGGATACTGAAGCTTTCTTT. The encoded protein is CASSPWDRARDTEAFF. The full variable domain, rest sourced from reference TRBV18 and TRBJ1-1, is NAGVMQNPRHLVRRRGQEARLRCSPMKGHSHVYWYRQLPEEGLKFMVYLQKENIIDESGMPKERFSAEFPKEGPSILRIQQVVRGDSAAYFCASSPWDRARDTEAFFGQGTRLTVV.

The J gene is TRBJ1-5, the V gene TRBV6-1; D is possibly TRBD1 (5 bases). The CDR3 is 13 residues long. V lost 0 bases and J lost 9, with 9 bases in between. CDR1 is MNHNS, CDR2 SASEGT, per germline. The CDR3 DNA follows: TGTGCCAGCAGTGAAGCGCAGGGTTGGCCCCAGCATTTT. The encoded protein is CASSEAQGWPQHF.

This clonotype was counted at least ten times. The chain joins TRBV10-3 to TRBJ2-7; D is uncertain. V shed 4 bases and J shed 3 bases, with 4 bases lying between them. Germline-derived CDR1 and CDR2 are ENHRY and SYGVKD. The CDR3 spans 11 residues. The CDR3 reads CAISAGYEQYF. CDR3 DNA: TGTGCCATCAGTGCCGGCTACGAGCAGTACTTC.

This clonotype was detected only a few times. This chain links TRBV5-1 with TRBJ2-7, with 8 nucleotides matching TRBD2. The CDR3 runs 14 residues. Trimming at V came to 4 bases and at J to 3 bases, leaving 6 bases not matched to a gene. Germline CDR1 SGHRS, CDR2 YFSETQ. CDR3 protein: CASSALAEYYEQYF. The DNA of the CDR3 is TGCGCCAGCAGCGCACTAGCGGAGTACTACGAGCAGTACTTC.

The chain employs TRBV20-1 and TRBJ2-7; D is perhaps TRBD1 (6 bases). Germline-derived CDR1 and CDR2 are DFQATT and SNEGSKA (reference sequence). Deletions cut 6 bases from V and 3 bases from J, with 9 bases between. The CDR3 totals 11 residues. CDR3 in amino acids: CSARQDYEQYF. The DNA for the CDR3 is TGCAGTGCCCGACAGGACTACGAGCAGTACTTC.

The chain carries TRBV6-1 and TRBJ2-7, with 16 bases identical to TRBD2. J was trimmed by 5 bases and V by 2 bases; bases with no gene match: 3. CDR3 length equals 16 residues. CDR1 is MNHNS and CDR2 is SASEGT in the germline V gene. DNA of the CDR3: TGTGCCAGCAGTGAACCCGGGACTAGCGGGAGGGACGAGCAGTACTTC. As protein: CASSEPGTSGRDEQYF.

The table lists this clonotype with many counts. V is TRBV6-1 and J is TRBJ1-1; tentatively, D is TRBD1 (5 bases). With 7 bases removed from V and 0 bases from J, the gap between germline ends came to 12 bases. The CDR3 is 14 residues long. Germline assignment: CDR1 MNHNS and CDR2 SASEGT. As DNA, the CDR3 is TGTGCCAGCACGAGTAGGGGCTTGAACACTGAAGCTTTCTTT. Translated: CASTSRGLNTEAFF.

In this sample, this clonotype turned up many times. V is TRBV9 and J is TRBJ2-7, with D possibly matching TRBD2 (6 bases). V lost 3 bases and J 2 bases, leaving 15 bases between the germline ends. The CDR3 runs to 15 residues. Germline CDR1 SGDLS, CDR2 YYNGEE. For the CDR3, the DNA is TGTGCCAGCAGCGACGCCTCTAGCGATCCCTACGAGCAGTACTTC. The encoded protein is CASSDASSDPYEQYF.

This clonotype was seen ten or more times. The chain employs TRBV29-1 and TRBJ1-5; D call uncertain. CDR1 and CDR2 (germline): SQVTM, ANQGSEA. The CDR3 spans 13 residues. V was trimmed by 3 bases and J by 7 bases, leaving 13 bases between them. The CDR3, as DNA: TGCAGCGTTGATGCAGGCCTCGGGCAGCCCCAGCATTTT. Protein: CSVDAGLGQPQHF.

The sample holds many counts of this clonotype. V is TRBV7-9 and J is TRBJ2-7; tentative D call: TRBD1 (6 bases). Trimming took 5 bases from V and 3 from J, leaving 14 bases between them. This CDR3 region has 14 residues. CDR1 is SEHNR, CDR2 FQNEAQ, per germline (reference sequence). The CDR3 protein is CASSHRDKNYEQYF. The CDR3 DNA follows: TGTGCCAGCAGCCACAGGGACAAGAACTACGAGCAGTACTTC.

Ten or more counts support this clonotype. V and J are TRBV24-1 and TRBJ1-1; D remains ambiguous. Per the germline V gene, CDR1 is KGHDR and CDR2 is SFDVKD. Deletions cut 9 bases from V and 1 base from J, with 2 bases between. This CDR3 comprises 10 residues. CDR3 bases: TGTGCCACCCCGAACACTGAAGCTTTCTTT. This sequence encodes CATPNTEAFF.

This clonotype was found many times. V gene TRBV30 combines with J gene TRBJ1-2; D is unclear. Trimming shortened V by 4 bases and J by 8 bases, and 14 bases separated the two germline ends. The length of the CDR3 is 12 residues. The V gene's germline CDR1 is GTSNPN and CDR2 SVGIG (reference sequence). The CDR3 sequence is CAWKRGLRGYTF. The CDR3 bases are TGTGCCTGGAAACGTGGGCTAAGGGGCTACACCTTC.

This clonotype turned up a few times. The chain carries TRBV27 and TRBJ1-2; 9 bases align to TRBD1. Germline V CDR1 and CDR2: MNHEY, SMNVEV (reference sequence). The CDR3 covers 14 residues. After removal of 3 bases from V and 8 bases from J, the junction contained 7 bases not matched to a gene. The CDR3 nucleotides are TGTGCCAGCAGTTTGGACAGGGGAATCGGGGGCTACACCTTC. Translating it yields CASSLDRGIGGYTF.

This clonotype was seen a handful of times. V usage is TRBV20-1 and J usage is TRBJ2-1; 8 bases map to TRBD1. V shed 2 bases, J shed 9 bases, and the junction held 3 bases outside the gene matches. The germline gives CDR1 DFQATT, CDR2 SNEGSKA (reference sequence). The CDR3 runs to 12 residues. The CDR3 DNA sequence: TGCAGTGCTAGAACGGGACAGGCTGAGCAGTTCTTC. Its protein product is CSARTGQAEQFF.

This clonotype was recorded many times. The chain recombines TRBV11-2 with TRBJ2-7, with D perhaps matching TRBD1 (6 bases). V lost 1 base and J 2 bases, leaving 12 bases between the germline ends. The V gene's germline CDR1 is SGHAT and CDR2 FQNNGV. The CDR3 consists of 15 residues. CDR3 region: CASSLGQATAYEQYF. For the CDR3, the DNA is TGTGCCAGCAGCTTAGGACAGGCGACCGCCTACGAGCAGTACTTC.

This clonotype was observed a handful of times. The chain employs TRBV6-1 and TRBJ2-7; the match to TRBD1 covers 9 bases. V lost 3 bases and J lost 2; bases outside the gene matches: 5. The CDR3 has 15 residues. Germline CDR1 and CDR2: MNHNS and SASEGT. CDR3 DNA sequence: TGTGCCAGCAGTGAGTGGACAGGGGCCCCCTACGAGCAGTACTTC. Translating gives CASSEWTGAPYEQYF.

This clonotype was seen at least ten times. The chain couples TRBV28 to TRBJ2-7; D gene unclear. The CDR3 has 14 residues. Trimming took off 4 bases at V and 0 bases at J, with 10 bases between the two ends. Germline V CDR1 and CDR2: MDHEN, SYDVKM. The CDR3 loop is CASSWATLSYEQYF. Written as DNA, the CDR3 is TGTGCCAGCAGTTGGGCTACCCTCTCCTACGAGCAGTACTTC.

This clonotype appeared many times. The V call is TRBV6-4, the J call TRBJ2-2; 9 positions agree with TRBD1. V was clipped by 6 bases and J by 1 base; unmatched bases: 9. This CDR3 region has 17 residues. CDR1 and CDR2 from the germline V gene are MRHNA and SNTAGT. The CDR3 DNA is TGTGCCAGCAGAGGAGACGCGGGACAGGGGAACACCGGGGAGCTGTTTTTT. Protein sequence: CASRGDAGQGNTGELFF.

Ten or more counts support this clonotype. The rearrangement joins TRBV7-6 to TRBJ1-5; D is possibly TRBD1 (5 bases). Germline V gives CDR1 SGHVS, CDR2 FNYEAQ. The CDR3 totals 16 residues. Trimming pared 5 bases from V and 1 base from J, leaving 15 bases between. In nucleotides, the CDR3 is TGTGCCAGCAGCCCACGGGCAGGGCTAAGCAATCAGCCCCAGCATTTT. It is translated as CASSPRAGLSNQPQHF. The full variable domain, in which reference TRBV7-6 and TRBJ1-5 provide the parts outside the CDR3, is GAGVSQSPRYKVTKRGQDVALRCDPISGHVSLYWYRQALGQGPEFLTYFNYEAQQDKSGLPNDRFSAERPEGSISTLTIQRTEQRDSAMYRCASSPRAGLSNQPQHFGDGTRLSIL.

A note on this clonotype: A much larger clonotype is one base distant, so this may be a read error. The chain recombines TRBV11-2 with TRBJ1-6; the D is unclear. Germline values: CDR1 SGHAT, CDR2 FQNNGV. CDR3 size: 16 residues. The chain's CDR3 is CASGLVAADYNSPLHF. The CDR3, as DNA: TGTGCCAGCGGCTTAGTGGCCGCCGACTATAATTCACCCCTCCACTTT.

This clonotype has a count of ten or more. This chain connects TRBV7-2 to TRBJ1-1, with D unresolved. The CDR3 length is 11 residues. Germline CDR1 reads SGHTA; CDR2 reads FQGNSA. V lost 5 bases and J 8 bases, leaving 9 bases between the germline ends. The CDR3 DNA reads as TGTGCCAGCAGCCCACAATTCGAAGCTTTCTTT. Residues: CASSPQFEAFF.

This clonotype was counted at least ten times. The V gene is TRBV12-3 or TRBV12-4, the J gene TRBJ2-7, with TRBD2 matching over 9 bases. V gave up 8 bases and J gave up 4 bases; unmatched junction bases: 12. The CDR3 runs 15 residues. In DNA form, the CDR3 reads TGTGCCAGCGGCCCCCCCTTAGCGGGAGTTTACGAGCAGTACTTC. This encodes CASGPPLAGVYEQYF.

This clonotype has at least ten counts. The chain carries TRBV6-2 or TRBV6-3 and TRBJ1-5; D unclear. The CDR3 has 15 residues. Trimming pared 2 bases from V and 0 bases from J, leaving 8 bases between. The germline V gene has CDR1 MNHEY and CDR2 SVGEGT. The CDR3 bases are TGTGCCAGCAGTTACGAAGGTTATAGCAATCAGCCCCAGCATTTT. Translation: CASSYEGYSNQPQHF.

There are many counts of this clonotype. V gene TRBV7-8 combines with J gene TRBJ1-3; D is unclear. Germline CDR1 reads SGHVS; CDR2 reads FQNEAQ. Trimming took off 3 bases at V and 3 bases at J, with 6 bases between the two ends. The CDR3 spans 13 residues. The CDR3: CASSLNFGNTIYF. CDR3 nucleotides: TGTGCCAGCAGCTTGAACTTTGGAAACACCATATATTTT. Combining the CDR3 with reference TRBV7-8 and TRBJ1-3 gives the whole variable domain GAGVSQSPRYKVAKRGQDVALRCDPISGHVSLFWYQQALGQGPEFLTYFQNEAQLDKSGLPSDRFFAERPEGSVSTLKIQRTQQEDSAVYLCASSLNFGNTIYFGEGSWLTVV.

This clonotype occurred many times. The CDR3 DNA sequence: TGTGCCAGCTCTACAGGGCGTTCTGAAGCTTTCTTT. Translating it yields CASSTGRSEAFF. V is TRBV12-3 or TRBV12-4 and J is TRBJ1-1, with D possibly TRBD1 on 6 matching bases. V was trimmed by 8 bases and J by 6 bases, leaving 13 bases between them. CDR3 length equals 12 residues.

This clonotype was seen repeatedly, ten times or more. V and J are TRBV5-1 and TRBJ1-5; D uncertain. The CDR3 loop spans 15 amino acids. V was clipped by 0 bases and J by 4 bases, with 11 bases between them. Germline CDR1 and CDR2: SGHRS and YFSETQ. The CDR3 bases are TGCGCCAGCAGCTTGGCAGGCCAGGAAAATCAGCCCCAGCATTTT. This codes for CASSLAGQENQPQHF.

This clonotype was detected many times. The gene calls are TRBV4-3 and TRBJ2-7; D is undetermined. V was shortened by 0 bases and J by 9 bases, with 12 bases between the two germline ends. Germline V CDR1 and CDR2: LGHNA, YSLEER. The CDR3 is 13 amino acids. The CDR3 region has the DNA TGCGCCAGCAGCCAAGATCTCCCCGACGGGCAGTACTTC. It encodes CASSQDLPDGQYF.

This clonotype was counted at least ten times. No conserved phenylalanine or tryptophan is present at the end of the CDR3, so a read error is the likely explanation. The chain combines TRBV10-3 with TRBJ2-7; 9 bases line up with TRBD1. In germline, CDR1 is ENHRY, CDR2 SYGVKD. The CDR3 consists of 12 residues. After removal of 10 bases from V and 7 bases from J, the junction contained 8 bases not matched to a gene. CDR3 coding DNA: TGTGCCACGACAGGGGGGGGTGAGGAGCAGTACCTC. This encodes CATTGGGEEQYL.